This note documents a single T cell receptor (beta chain) sequence. The antigen is not known. The data originate from a study of shared clonotypes between healthy human individuals. Per the germline V gene, CDR1 is SGHVS and CDR2 is FQNEAQ. Trimming removed 3 bases at V and 5 bases at J, with 5 bases between. This CDR3 spans 12 amino acids. The study's findings and limits: Naive subsets typically showed greater estimated richness than memory subsets. Despite large depth, sorted-subset datasets appeared incompletely sequenced.

The assay was immunoSEQ multiplex PCR, and TCRdb's table has in-frame clones only and misses some. Of about 1 million clones listed, 65% to 75% are singletons. Memory CD4+ cells were the fraction left after CD45RA+ naive selection. The chain combines TRBV7-8 with TRBJ1-5, with D uncertain. This receptor was identified in a man aged 18 to 29 in good health. Specimen: memory CD4+ T cells sorted from blood. Noted subset: CD45RA-negative fraction. The CDR3 region is CASSFMDQPQHF. For the CDR3, the DNA is TGTGCCAGCAGCTTTATGGATCAGCCCCAGCATTTT.